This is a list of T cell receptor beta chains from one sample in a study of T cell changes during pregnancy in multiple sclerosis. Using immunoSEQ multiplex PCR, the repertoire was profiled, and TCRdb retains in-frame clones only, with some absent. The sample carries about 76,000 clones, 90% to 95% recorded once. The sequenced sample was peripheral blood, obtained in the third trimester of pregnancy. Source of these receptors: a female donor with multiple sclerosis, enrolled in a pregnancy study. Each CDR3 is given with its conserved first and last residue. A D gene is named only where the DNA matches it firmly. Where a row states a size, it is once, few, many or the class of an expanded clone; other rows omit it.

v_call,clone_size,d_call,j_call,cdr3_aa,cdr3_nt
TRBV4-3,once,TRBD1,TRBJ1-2,CASSQERGTGIHYGYTF,TGCGCCAGCAGCCAAGAGAGAGGGACAGGGATTCACTATGGCTACACCTTC
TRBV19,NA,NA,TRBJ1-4,CASRREANEKLFF,TGTGCCAGTAGGAGGGAGGCTAATGAAAAACTGTTTTTT
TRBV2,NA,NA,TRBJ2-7,CASSESILASYEQYF,TGTGCCAGCAGTGAAAGTATACTCGCCTCCTACGAGCAGTACTTC
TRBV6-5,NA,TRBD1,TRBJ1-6,CASTRRGPGNSPLHF,TGTGCCAGCACCCGGAGGGGGCCGGGTAATTCACCCCTCCACTTT
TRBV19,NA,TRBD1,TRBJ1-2,CASSIATGGDYGYTF,TGTGCCAGTAGTATCGCGACAGGGGGGGACTATGGCTACACCTTC
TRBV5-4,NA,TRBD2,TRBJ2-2,CASSLGGSGGNTGELFF,TGTGCCAGCAGCTTGGGTGGCAGCGGGGGGAACACCGGGGAGCTGTTTTTT
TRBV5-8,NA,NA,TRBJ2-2,CASSGGRGHTGELFF,TGTGCCAGCAGCGGCGGTAGGGGCCACACCGGGGAGCTGTTTTTT
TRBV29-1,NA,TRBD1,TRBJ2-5,CSVAVTGRRETQYF,TGCAGCGTTGCGGTGACAGGGAGACGAGAGACCCAGTACTTC
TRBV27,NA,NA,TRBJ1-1,CASSFQGGGTEAFF,TGTGCCAGCAGTTTCCAGGGCGGGGGAACTGAAGCTTTCTTT
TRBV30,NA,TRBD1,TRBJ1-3,CAWSATGSSGNTIYF,TGTGCCTGGAGTGCGACAGGGAGCTCTGGAAACACCATATATTTT
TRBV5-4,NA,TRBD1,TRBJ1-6,CASSLQGAGNNSPLHF,TGTGCCAGCAGTTTGCAGGGGGCCGGGAATAATTCACCCCTCCACTTT
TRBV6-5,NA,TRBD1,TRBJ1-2,CASSQPGGLYGYTF,TGTGCCAGCAGTCAACCAGGGGGACTCTATGGCTACACCTTC
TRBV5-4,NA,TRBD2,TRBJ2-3,CASSPGGGTDTQYF,TGTGCCAGCAGCCCGGGGGGAGGCACAGATACGCAGTATTTT
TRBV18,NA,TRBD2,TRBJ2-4,CASSAGDGKNIQYF,TGTGCCAGCTCAGCGGGGGACGGCAAAAACATTCAGTACTTC
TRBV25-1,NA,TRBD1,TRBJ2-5,CASSTRRGTGEETQYF,TGTGCCAGCAGTACCCGGCGGGGGACAGGGGAAGAGACCCAGTACTTC
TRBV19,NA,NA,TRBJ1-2,CASSILGGGTNYGYTF,TGTGCCAGTAGTATTTTGGGGGGGGGAACTAACTATGGCTACACCTTC
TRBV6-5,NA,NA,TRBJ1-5,CASGTGLSNQPQHF,TGTGCCAGCGGCACAGGGCTTAGCAATCAGCCCCAGCATTTT
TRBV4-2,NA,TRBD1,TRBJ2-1,CASSQVQGDYNEQFF,TGTGCCAGCAGCCAAGTCCAGGGGGATTACAATGAGCAGTTCTTC
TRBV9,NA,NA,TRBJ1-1,CASSVVTGNTEAFF,TGTGCCAGCAGCGTAGTAACGGGGAACACTGAAGCTTTCTTT
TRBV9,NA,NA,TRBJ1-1,CASSVETGKGITEAFF,TGTGCCAGCAGCGTAGAAACAGGGAAAGGGATCACTGAAGCTTTCTTT
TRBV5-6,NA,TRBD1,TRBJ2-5,CASRYGQGAPKTQYF,TGTGCCAGCAGGTACGGACAGGGGGCTCCGAAGACCCAGTACTTC
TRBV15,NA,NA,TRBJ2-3,CATSRDWGPSTDTQYF,TGTGCCACCAGCAGAGATTGGGGGCCTAGCACAGATACGCAGTATTTT
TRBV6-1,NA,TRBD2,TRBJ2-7,CASVAGTTLYEQYF,TGTGCCAGCGTAGCGGGCACTACCCTATACGAGCAGTACTTC
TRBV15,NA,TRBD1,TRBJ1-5,CATRGQGGPYSNQPQHF,TGTGCCACCAGAGGACAGGGCGGGCCCTATAGCAATCAGCCCCAGCATTTT
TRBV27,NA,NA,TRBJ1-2,CASSPRLAGAGGYTF,TGTGCCAGCAGTCCCCGCCTGGCGGGGGCGGGTGGCTACACCTTC
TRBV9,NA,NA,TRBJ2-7,CASSVGGRGDEQYF,TGTGCCAGCAGCGTAGGCGGGCGCGGAGACGAGCAGTACTTC
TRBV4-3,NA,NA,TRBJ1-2,CASSATGYDGYTF,TGCGCCAGCAGCGCCACAGGGTATGATGGCTACACCTTC
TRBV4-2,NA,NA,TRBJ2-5,CASSRGETQYF,TGTGCCAGCAGTAGGGGAGAGACCCAGTACTTC
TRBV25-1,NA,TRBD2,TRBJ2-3,CASSPGGLAGGRTQYF,TGTGCCAGCAGTCCCGGGGGACTAGCGGGGGGACGTACGCAGTATTTT
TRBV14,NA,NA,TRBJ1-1,CASSQEHRPNTEAFF,TGTGCCAGCAGCCAAGAGCACAGACCAAACACTGAAGCTTTCTTT
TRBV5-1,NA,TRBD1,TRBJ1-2,CASSLAEGAAYGYTF,TGCGCCAGCAGCTTGGCTGAGGGGGCCGCCTATGGCTACACCTTC
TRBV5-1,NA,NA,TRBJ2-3,CASSSFTDTQYF,TGCGCCAGCAGCTCCTTCACAGATACGCAGTATTTT
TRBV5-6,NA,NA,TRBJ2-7,CASSSGQGNEQYF,TGTGCCAGCAGCTCAGGGCAGGGGAACGAGCAGTACTTC
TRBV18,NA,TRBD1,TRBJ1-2,CASSPMKTGGLNGYTF,TGTGCCAGCTCGCCTATGAAGACAGGGGGTTTAAATGGCTACACCTTC
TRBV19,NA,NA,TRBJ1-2,CASSIRQGSYGYTF,TGTGCCAGTAGTATACGGCAGGGTAGCTATGGCTACACCTTC
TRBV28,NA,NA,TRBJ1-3,CASSLTPGGGKDLGNTIYF,TGTGCCAGCAGTTTAACGCCCGGGGGAGGGAAGGATCTGGGAAACACCATATATTTT
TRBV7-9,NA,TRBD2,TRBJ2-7,CASTSFGGATYEQYF,TGTGCCAGCACCTCCTTCGGGGGGGCGACCTACGAGCAGTACTTC
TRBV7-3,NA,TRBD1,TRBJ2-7,CASSAHSRGTGVYEQYF,TGTGCCAGCAGCGCTCACTCTAGGGGGACAGGGGTGTACGAGCAGTACTTC
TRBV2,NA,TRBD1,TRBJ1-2,CASNTPDRGYGYTF,TGTGCCAGCAATACCCCAGACAGGGGGTATGGCTACACCTTC
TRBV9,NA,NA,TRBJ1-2,CASSGTSYRGYTF,TGTGCCAGCAGCGGGACAAGCTACCGCGGCTACACCTTC
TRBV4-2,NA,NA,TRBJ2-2,CASSPTANTGELFF,TGTGCCAGCAGCCCAACAGCGAACACCGGGGAGCTGTTTTTT
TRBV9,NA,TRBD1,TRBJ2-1,CASSGDRQGVFF,TGTGCCAGCAGCGGAGACCGACAGGGCGTTTTCTTC
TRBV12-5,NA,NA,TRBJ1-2,CASAGGGHGYGYTF,TGTGCTAGTGCCGGGGGGGGCCACGGCTATGGCTACACCTTC
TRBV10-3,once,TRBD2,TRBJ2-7,CAISTSGGLSYEQYF,TGTGCCATCAGTACTAGCGGGGGGCTCTCCTACGAGCAGTACTTC
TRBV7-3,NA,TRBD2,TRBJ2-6,CASSLISGAGANVLTF,TGTGCCAGCAGCTTAATTAGCGGGGCCGGGGCCAACGTCCTGACTTTC
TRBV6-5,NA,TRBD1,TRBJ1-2,CASSYQWDRGNDGYTF,TGTGCCAGCAGTTACCAATGGGACAGGGGAAATGATGGCTACACCTTC
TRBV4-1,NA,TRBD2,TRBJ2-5,CASSQGISGGQETQYF,TGCGCCAGCAGCCAAGGGATTAGCGGGGGCCAAGAGACCCAGTACTTC
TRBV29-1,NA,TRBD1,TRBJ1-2,CSVGGTGRPGDYGYTF,TGCAGCGTTGGCGGGACAGGCCGCCCGGGAGACTATGGCTACACCTTC
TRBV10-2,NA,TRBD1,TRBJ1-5,CASSTGGSQPQHF,TGCGCCAGCAGTACAGGGGGCTCTCAGCCCCAGCATTTT
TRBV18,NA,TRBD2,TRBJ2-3,CASSPQVGTSGSTDTQYF,TGTGCCAGCTCACCACAGGTGGGGACTAGCGGTAGCACAGATACGCAGTATTTT
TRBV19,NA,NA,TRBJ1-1,CASSIVAAGTEAFF,TGTGCCAGTAGTATAGTGGCTGCGGGTACTGAAGCTTTCTTT
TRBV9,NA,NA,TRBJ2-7,CASSVAMGDSSGSYEQYF,TGTGCCAGCAGCGTAGCTATGGGGGACTCGAGTGGGTCCTACGAGCAGTACTTC
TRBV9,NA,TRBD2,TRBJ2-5,CASSPYTSGGQETQYF,TGTGCCAGCAGCCCGTATACTAGCGGGGGGCAAGAGACCCAGTACTTC